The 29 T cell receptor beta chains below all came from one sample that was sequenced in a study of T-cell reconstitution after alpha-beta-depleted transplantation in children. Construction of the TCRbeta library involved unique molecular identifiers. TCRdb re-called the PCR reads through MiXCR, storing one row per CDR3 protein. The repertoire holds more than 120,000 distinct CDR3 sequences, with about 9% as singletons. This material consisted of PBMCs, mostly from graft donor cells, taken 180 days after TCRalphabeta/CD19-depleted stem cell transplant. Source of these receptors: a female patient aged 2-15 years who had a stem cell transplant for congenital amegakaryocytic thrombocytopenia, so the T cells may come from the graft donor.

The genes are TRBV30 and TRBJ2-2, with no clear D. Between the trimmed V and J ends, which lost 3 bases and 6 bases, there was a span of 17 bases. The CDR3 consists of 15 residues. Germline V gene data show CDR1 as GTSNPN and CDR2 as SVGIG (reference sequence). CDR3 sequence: CAWRKPDLSSGELFF. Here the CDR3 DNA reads TGTGCCTGGAGGAAACCGGACCTTTCGTCCGGGGAGCTGTTTTTT.

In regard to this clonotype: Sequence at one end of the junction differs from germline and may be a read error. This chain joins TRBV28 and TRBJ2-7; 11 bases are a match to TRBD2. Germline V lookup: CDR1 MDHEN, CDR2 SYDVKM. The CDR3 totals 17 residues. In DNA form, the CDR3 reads TGTTCCAGCAGTTTCGGATTAGCGGGAGGGCCTCTCTACGAGCAGTACTTC. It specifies CSSSFGLAGGPLYEQYF.

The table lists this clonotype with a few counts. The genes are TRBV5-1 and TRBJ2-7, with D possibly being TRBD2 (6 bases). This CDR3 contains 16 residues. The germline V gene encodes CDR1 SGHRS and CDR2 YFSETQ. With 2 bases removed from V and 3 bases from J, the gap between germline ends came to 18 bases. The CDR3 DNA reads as TGCGCCAGCAGCTTTGCGGGATCCGACGTCGGCTACGAGCAGTACTTC. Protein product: CASSFAGSDVGYEQYF.

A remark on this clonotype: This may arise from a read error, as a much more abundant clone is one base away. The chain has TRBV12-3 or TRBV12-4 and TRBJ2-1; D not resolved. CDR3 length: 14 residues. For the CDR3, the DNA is TGTGCCAGCAGTTTAAGACGAGCTTACAATGACCAGTTCTTC. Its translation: CASSLRRAYNDQFF.

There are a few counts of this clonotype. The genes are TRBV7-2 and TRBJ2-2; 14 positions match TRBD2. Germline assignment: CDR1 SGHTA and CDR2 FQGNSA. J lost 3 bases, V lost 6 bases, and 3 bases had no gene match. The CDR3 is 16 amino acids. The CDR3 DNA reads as TGTGCCAGCAGATGGACTAGCGGGAGGTACACCGGGGAGCTGTTTTTT. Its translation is CASRWTSGRYTGELFF.

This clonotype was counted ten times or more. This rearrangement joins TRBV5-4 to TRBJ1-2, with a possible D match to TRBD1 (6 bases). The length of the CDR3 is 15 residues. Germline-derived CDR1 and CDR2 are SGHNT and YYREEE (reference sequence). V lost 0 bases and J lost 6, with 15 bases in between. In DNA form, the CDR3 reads TGTGCCAGCAGCTTGGACAGGACAGTGGAACATGGCTACACCTTC. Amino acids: CASSLDRTVEHGYTF. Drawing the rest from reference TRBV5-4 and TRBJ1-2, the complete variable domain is ETGVTQSPTHLIKTRGQQVTLRCSSQSGHNTVSWYQQALGQGPQFIFQYYREEENGRGNFPPRFSGLQFPNYSSELNVNALELDDSALYLCASSLDRTVEHGYTFGSGTRLTVV.

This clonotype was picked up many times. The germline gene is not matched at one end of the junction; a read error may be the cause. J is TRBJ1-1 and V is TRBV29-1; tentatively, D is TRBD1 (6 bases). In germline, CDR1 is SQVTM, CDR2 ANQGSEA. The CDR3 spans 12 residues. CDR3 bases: TGCAGCGCTGAACAGGGCGGGAATGAAGCTTTCTTT. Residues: CSAEQGGNEAFF.

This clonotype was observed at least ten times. The CDR3 here is CASDIGHANTEAFF. For the CDR3, the DNA is TGTGCCAGCGACATCGGGCACGCGAACACTGAAGCTTTCTTT. V and J are TRBV7-2 and TRBJ1-1, with D uncertain. The CDR3 is made up of 14 amino acids. Germline CDR1 and CDR2: SGHTA and FQGNSA. Trimming shortened V by 8 bases and J by 1 base, and 14 bases separated the two germline ends.

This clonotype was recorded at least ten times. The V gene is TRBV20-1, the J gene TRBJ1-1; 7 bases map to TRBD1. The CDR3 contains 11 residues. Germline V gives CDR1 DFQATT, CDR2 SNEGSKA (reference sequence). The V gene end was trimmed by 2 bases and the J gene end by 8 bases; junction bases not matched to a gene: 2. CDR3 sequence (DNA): TGCAGTGCTAGATGGGACAGCGAAGCTTTCTTT. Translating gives CSARWDSEAFF.

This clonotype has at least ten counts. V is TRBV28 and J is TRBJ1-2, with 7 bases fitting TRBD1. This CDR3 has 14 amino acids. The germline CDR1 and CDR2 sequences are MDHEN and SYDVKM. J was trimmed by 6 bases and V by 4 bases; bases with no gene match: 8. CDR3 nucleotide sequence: TGTGCCAGCAGTTATCACAGGGGCCTAGATGGCTACACCTTC. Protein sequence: CASSYHRGLDGYTF.

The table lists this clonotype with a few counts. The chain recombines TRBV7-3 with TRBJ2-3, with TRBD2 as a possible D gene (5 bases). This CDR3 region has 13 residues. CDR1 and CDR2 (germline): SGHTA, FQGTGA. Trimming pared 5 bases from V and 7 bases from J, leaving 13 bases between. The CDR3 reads CASSHGGSNTQYF. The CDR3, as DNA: TGTGCCAGCAGCCACGGAGGTTCCAATACGCAGTATTTT.

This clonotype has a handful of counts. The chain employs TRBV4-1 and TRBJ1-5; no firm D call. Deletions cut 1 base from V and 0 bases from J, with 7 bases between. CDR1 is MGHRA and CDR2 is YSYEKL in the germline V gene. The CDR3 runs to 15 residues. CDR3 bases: TGCGCCAGCAGCCAAGGAGGATATAGCAATCAGCCCCAGCATTTT. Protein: CASSQGGYSNQPQHF.

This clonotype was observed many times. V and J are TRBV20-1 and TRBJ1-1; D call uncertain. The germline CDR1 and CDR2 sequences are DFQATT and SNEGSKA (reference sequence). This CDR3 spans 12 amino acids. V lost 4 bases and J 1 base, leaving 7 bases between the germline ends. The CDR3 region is CSAIEGNTEAFF. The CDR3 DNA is TGCAGTGCTATAGAGGGGAACACTGAAGCTTTCTTT.

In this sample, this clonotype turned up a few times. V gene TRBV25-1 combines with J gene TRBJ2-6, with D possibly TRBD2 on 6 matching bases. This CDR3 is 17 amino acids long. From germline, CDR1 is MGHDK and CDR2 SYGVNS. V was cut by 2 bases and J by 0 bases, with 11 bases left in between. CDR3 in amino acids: CASSEPWGVSGANVLTF. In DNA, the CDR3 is TGTGCCAGCAGTGAACCCTGGGGGGTCTCTGGGGCCAACGTCCTGACTTTC.

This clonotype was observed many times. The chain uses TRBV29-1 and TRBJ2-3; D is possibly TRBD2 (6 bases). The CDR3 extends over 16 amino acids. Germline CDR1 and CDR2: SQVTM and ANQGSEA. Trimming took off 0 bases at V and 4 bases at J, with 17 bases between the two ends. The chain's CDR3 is CSVEDRRGAGADTQYF. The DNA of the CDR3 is TGCAGCGTTGAAGATCGGCGCGGGGCGGGCGCAGATACGCAGTATTTT.

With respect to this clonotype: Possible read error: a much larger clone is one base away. This CDR3 reads CATSRRGTWELFF. The CDR3, as DNA: TGTGCCACCAGCAGACGTGGTACCTGGGAGCTGTTTTTT. V gene TRBV15 combines with J gene TRBJ2-2; no clear D gene. Germline V CDR1 and CDR2: LNHNV, YYDKDF (reference sequence). CDR3 length: 13 residues. Trimming shortened V by 2 bases and J by 9 bases, and 10 bases separated the two germline ends.

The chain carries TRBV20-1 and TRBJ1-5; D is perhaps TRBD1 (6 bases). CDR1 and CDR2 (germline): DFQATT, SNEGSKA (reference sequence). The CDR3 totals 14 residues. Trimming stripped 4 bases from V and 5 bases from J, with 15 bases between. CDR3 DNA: TGCAGTGCTACCCGGGACGGGGGCGATCAGCCCCAGCATTTT. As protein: CSATRDGGDQPQHF.

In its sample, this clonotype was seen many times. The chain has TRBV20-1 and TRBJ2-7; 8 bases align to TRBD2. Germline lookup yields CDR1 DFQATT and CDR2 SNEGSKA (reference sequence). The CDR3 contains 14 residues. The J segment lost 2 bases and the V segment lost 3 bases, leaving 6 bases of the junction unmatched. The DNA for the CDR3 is TGCAGTGCTAGGGTTAGCGGGAAAACCTACGAGCAGTACTTC. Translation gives CSARVSGKTYEQYF.

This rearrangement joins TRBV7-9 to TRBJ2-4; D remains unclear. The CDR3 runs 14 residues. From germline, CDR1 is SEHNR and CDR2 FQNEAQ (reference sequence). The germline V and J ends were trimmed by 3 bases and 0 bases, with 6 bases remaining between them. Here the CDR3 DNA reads TGTGCCAGCAGCTTTGGGTTAGCCAAAAACATTCAGTACTTC. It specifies CASSFGLAKNIQYF.

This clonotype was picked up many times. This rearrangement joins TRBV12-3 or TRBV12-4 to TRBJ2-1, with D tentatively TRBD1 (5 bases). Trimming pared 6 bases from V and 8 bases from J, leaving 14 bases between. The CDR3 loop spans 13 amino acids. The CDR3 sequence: CASRLTDFHEQFF. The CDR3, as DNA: TGTGCCAGCAGACTGACAGATTTTCATGAGCAGTTCTTC.

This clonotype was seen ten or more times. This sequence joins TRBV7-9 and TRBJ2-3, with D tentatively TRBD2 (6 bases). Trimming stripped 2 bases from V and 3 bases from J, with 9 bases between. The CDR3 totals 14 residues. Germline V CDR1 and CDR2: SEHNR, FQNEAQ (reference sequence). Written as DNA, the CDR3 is TGTGCCAGCAGCTTACACGGGAGTACAGATACGCAGTATTTT. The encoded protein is CASSLHGSTDTQYF.

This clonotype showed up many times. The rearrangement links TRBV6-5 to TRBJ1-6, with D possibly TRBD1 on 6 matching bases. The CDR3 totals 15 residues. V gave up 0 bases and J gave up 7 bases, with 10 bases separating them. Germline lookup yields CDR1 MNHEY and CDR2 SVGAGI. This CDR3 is CASSYSGGGNSPLHF. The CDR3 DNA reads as TGTGCCAGCAGTTACTCAGGGGGAGGGAATTCACCCCTCCACTTT.

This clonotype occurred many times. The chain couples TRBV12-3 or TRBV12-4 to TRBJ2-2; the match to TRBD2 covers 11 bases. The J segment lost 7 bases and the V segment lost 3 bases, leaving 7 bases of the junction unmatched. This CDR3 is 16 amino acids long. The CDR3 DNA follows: TGTGCCAGCAGTTTTGATCTAGCGGGAGGCCACGGGGAGCTGTTTTTT. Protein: CASSFDLAGGHGELFF.

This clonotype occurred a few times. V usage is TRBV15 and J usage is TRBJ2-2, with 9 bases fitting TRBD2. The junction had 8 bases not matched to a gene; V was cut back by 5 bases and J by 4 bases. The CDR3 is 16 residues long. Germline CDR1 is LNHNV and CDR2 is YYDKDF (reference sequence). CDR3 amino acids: CATSGSGTSLTGELFF. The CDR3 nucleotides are TGTGCCACCAGCGGTTCCGGGACTAGCCTCACCGGGGAGCTGTTTTTT.

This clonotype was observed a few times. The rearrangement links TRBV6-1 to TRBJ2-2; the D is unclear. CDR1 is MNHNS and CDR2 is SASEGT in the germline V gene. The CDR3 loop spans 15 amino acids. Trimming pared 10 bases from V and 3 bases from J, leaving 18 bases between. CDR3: CATRRVGSYTGELFF. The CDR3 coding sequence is TGTGCCACCCGACGTGTGGGATCGTACACCGGGGAGCTGTTTTTT.

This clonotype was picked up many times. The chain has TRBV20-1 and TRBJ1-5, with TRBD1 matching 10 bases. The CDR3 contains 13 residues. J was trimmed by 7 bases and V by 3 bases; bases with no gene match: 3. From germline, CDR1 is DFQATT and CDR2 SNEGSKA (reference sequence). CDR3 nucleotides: TGCAGTGCTAGGGAGGACAGGGGGCAGCCCCAGCATTTT. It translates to CSAREDRGQPQHF.

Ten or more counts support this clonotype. The CDR3 bases are TGTGCCAGCAGTCGGGGACTAGCGGGAAGCCACAATGAGCAGTTCTTC. Translating gives CASSRGLAGSHNEQFF. This chain joins TRBV12-3 or TRBV12-4 and TRBJ2-1; 13 positions agree with TRBD2. The CDR3 totals 16 residues. V gave up 5 bases and J gave up 5 bases; unmatched junction bases: 6.

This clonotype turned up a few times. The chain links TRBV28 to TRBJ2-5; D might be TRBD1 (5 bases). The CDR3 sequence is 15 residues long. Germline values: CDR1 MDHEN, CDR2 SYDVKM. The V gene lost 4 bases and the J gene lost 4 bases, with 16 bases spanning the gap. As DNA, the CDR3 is TGTGCCAGCAGTTATTTTTTAGGGGTGCGAGAGACCCAGTACTTC. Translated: CASSYFLGVRETQYF.

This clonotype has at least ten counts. The CDR3 bases are TGTGCCAGCAGTGGAGACAGCCATACGCAGTATTTT. It encodes CASSGDSHTQYF. The rearrangement links TRBV2 to TRBJ2-3; tentative D call: TRBD1 (5 bases). The CDR3 is 12 residues long. The germline CDR1 and CDR2 sequences are SNHLY and FYNNEI. V lost 4 bases and J lost 7, with 9 bases in between.